This TCR beta chain was captured by sequencing in a study of blood T cell repertoires in COVID-19 (dated by TCRdb to the early 2020s). Describing the broader study: The collaborator samples originated in the United States, Italy and Spain and spanned the acute and convalescent phases of COVID-19. Where available, HLA class I and class II types were obtained from metadata supplied by the sample provider rather than from assay-based typing. The repertoires were released in a freely available public database meant as a resource for research on the immune response to SARS-CoV-2. Samples came from the ongoing ImmuneRACE study (first 160 participants) plus 1,254 subjects from 6 global collaborators. The prospective study material was composed of cDNA or gDNA derived from T cells, B-cell-depleted T cells, or PBMCs. Sample metadata almost always included a de-identified subject ID, COVID-19 status, age in years and sex. Subjects who had been exposed to COVID-19, were actively infected with it, or had recovered from it provided the deeply sampled blood TCRbeta repertoires that made up the dataset. Beyond this particular receptor, the publication reports: Clinical and demographic metadata were provided uncurated, with the amount varying by source and participant.

A remark on this clone: What antigen it recognizes has not been identified. Base-call qualities are not available, and no considerably larger clone is one nucleotide away.

TCRbeta CDR3 regions were amplified from genomic DNA using the immunoSEQ Assay, a bias-controlled multiplex PCR. In the paper's pipeline: Within the assay, amplification of reference gene primers was used to estimate how many nucleated cells each sample contained. To quantify the absolute abundance of each unique TCRbeta CDR3 rearrangement, sequence reads were collapsed and filtered. For each sample, productive Simpson clonality was calculated by taking the square root of Simpson's diversity index across productive rearrangements. TCRdb holds this immuneACCESS table with in-frame rearrangements only. Some clones are missing; in checked studies, unresolved V genes explain under half, and the rest has no known cause. V and J calls and clone size are given by that table; D and trimming were obtained from the DNA. Across this sample there are 200,000 to 250,000 clones, with approximately 85% seen only once. The leading ten clones occupy 8% to 9% of the sample.

In Seattle, one collaborating source enrolled patients while the infection was active and tracked those patients longitudinally over the course of disease. Collaborating institutions collected whole blood in K2EDTA tubes following their own protocols. For TCRbeta analysis, collaborators shipped samples in one of three forms: frozen whole blood, isolated PBMCs, or DNA extracted from either of those sample types. The sample taken for sequencing was peripheral blood. This receptor was taken from a woman aged 80 or over with COVID-19, enrolled during active disease.

The DNA sequence follows: TGTGCCTGGAGTGGGCTCCAGGGTCGGGACTATGGCTACACCTTC. This yields the protein CAWSGLQGRDYGYTF. The chain is assembled from TRBV30 and TRBJ1-2; matching of 5 bases hints at TRBD1 as the D gene. The junction shows trimming of 1 base on V and 3 bases on J, plus 15 bases between the germline ends. From the cysteine through the phenylalanine, the CDR3 covers 15 amino acids. The retained sequence is limited to the CDR3, 45 bases, with the frame set at the first base. CDR1 and CDR2 were assigned from the germline V gene (reference sequence) as GTSNPN and SVGIG. Beyond the CDR3, the reference TRBV30 and TRBJ1-2 genes provide the residues; the full variable domain reads: SQTIHQWPATLVQPVGSPLSLECTVEGTSNPNLYWYRQAAGRGLQLLFYSVGIGQISSEVPQNLSASRPQDRQFILSSKKLLLSDSGFYLCAWSGLQGRDYGYTFGSGTRLTVV.